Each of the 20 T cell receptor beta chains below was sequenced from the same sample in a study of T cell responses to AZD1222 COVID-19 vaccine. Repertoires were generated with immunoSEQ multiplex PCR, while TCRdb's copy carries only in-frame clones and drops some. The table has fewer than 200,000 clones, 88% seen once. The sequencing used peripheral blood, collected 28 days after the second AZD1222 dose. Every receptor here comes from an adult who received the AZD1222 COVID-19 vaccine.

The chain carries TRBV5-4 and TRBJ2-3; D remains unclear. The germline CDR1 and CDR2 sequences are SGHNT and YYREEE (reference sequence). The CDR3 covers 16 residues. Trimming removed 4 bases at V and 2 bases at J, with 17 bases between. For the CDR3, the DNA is TGTGCCAGCAGCCCCCCCGGCGGTGATTACACAGATACGCAGTATTTT. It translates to CASSPPGGDYTDTQYF. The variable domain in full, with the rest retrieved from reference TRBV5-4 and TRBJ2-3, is ETGVTQSPTHLIKTRGQQVTLRCSSQSGHNTVSWYQQALGQGPQFIFQYYREEENGRGNFPPRFSGLQFPNYSSELNVNALELDDSALYLCASSPPGGDYTDTQYFGPGTRLTVL.

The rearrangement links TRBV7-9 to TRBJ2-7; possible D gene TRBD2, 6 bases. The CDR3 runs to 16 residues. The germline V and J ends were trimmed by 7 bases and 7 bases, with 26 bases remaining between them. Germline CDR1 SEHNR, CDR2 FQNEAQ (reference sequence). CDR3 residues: CASTHQVGTGVLEQYF. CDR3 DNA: TGTGCCAGCACCCATCAGGTAGGGACTGGGGTCCTGGAGCAGTACTTC.

The CDR3 protein is CASSQGVADTQYF. The CDR3 coding sequence is TGTGCCAGCAGCCAAGGGGTGGCAGATACGCAGTATTTT. The chain carries TRBV7-9 and TRBJ2-3; TRBD1 might be the D (5 bases). Germline V gene sequence: CDR1 SEHNR, CDR2 FQNEAQ (reference sequence). The V end lost 5 bases, the J end lost 4 bases, and 10 bases lay between the germline ends. This CDR3 region has 13 residues.

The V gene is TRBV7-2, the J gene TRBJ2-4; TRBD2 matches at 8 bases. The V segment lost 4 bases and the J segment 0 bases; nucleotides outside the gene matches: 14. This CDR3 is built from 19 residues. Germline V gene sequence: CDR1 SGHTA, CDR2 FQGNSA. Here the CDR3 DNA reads TGTGCCAGCAGCTCCTTGTTAGGTAGCGGGAACATAGCCAAAAACATTCAGTACTTC. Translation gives CASSSLLGSGNIAKNIQYF. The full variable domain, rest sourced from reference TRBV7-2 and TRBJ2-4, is GAGVSQSPSNKVTEKGKDVELRCDPISGHTALYWYRQSLGQGLEFLIYFQGNSAPDKSGLPSDRFSAERTGGSVSTLTIQRTQQEDSAVYLCASSSLLGSGNIAKNIQYFGAGTRLSVL.

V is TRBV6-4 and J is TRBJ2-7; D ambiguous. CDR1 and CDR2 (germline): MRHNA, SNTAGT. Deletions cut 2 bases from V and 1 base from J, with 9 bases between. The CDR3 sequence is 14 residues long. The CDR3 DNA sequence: TGTGCCAGCAGTGACCCCGACGGGTCCTACGAGCAGTACTTC. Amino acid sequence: CASSDPDGSYEQYF.

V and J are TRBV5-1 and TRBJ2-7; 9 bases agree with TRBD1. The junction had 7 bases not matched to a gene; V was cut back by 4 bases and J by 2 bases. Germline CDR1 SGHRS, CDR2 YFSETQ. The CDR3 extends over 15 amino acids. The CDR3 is CASSLTGTGPYEQYF. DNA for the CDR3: TGCGCCAGCAGCCTCACCGGGACAGGGCCCTACGAGCAGTACTTC. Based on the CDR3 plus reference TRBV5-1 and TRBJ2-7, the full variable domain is KAGVTQTPRYLIKTRGQQVTLSCSPISGHRSVSWYQQTPGQGLQFLFEYFSETQRNKGNFPGRFSGRQFSNSRSEMNVSTLELGDSALYLCASSLTGTGPYEQYFGPGTRLTVT.

In DNA, the CDR3 is TGTGCCAGCAGCTCTCAGGGGTACTATGGCTACACCTTC. Its translation: CASSSQGYYGYTF. This chain joins TRBV11-2 and TRBJ1-2; possibly TRBD1 for D (6 bases). The germline V gene encodes CDR1 SGHAT and CDR2 FQNNGV. The V end was cut by 4 bases, the J end by 3 bases, with 9 bases between. The CDR3 sequence is 13 residues long.

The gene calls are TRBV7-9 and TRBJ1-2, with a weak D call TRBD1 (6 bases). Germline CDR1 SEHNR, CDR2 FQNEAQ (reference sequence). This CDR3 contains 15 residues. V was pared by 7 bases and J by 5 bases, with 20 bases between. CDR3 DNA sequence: TGTGCCAGCAACCGGGGGGCGGGCAGGGGATATGGCTACACCTTC. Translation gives CASNRGAGRGYGYTF.

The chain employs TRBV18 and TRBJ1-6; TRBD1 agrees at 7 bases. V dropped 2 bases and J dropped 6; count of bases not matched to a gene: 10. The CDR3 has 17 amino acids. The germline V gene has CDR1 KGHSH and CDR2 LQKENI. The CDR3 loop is CASSPAKGALANSPLHF. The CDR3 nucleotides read TGTGCCAGCTCACCAGCGAAGGGGGCCCTTGCTAATTCACCCCTCCACTTT.

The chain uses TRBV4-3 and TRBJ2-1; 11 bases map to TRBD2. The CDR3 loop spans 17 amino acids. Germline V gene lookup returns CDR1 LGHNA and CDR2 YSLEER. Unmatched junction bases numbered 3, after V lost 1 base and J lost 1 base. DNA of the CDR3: TGCGCCAGCAGCCAAGTTCTAGCGGGAGGATCCTACAATGAGCAGTTCTTC. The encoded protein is CASSQVLAGGSYNEQFF.

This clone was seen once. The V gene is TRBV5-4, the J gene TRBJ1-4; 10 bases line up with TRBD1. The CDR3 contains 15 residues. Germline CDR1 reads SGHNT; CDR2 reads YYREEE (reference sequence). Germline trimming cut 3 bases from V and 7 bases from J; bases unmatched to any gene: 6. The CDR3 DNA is TGTGCCAGCAGCTCGGGACAGGGGAGGCCTGAAAAACTGTTTTTT. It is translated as CASSSGQGRPEKLFF.

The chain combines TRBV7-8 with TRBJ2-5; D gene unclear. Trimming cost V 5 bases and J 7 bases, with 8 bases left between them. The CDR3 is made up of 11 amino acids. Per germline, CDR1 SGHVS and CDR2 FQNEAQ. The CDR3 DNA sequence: TGTGCCAGCAGCCCCACTTCGACCCAGTACTTC. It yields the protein CASSPTSTQYF. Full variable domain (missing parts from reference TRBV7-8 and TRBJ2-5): GAGVSQSPRYKVAKRGQDVALRCDPISGHVSLFWYQQALGQGPEFLTYFQNEAQLDKSGLPSDRFFAERPEGSVSTLKIQRTQQEDSAVYLCASSPTSTQYFGPGTRLLVL.

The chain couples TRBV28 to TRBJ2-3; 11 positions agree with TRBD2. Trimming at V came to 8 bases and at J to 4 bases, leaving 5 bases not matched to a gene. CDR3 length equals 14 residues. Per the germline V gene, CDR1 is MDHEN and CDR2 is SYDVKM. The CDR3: CASGTSGSADTQYF. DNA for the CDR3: TGTGCCAGCGGAACTAGCGGGAGTGCAGATACGCAGTATTTT.

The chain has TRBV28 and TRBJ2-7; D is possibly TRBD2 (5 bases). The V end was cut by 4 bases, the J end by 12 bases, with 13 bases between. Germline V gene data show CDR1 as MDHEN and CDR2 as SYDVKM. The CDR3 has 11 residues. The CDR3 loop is CASSSPGVMYF. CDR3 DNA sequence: TGTGCCAGCAGTTCCCCCGGGGTAATGTACTTC.

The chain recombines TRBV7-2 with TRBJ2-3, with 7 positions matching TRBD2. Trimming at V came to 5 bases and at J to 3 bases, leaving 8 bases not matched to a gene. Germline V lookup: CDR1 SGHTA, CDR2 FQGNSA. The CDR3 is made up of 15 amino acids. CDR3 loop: CASSVAGAGTDTQYF. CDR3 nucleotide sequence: TGTGCCAGCAGCGTCGCGGGAGCGGGGACAGATACGCAGTATTTT.

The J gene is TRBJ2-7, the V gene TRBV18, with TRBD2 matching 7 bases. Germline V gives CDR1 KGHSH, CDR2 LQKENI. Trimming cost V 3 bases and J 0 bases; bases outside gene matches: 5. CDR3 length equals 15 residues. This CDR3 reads CASSPTAGASYEQYF. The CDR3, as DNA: TGTGCCAGCTCACCGACGGCGGGAGCCTCCTACGAGCAGTACTTC.

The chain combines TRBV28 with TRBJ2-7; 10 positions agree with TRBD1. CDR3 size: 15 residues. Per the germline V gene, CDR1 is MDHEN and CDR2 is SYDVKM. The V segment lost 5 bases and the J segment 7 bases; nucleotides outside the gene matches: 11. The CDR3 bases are TGTGCCAGCAGTCAACCGGGACAGGGGACTGGGGAGCAGTACTTC. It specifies CASSQPGQGTGEQYF. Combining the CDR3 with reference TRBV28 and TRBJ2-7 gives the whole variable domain DVKVTQSSRYLVKRTGEKVFLECVQDMDHENMFWYRQDPGLGLRLIYFSYDVKMKEKGDIPEGYSVSREKKERFSLILESASTNQTSMYLCASSQPGQGTGEQYFGPGTRLTVT.

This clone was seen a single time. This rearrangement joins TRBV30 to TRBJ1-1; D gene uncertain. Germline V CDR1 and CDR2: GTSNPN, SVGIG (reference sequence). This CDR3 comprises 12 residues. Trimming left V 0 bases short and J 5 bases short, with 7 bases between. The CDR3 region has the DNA TGTGCCTGGAGTGTACTTGGGACTGAAGCTTTCTTT. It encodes CAWSVLGTEAFF.

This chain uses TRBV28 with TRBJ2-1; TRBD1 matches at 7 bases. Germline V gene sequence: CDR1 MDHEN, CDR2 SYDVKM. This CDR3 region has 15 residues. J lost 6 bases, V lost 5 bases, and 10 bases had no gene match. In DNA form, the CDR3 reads TGTGCCAGCAGTCCTCACAGGGGCAGTTCCAATGAGCAGTTCTTC. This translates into CASSPHRGSSNEQFF.

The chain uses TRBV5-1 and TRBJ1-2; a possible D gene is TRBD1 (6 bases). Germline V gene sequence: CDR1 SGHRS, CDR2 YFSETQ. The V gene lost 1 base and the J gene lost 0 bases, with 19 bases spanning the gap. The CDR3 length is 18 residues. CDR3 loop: CASSLQPASGTTNYGYTF. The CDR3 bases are TGCGCCAGCAGCTTGCAGCCGGCCTCCGGGACAACTAACTATGGCTACACCTTC.